These 32 T cell receptor beta chains originate from one sample sequenced in a study of blood T cell repertoires in COVID-19. TCRdb's table, derived via immunoSEQ multiplex PCR, lists solely in-frame clones and lacks some. The profile covers 90,000 to 130,000 clones, with approximately 82% appearing a single time and about 4% taken by the ten largest. The sample comprised peripheral blood. These receptors were taken from a woman between 70 and 85 years old with acute or convalescent COVID-19.

The J gene is TRBJ2-5, the V gene TRBV28, with D hard to call. Germline-derived CDR1 and CDR2 are MDHEN and SYDVKM. CDR3 length: 12 amino acids. Trimming took off 6 bases at V and 4 bases at J, with 9 bases between the two ends. DNA of the CDR3: TGTGCCAGCAGCCTGACTCGAGAGACCCAGTACTTC. Protein sequence: CASSLTRETQYF.

The chain is built from TRBV4-3 and TRBJ1-4; maybe TRBD1 (6 bases). The CDR3 length is 15 residues. CDR1 is LGHNA and CDR2 is YSLEER in the germline V gene. Trimming removed 0 bases from V and 5 bases from J, with 10 bases in between. CDR3 DNA sequence: TGCGCCAGCAGCCAAGATGTCAGGGGAAATGAAAAACTGTTTTTT. It specifies CASSQDVRGNEKLFF.

The V and J genes are TRBV4-3 and TRBJ1-1, with D tentatively TRBD1 (5 bases). The CDR3 totals 15 residues. Germline V gene data show CDR1 as LGHNA and CDR2 as YSLEER. Trimming shortened V by 3 bases and J by 5 bases, and 16 bases separated the two germline ends. The CDR3 DNA is TGCGCCAGCAGCCACGAAGACAGAGCGCGGACTGAAGCTTTCTTT. This translates into CASSHEDRARTEAFF.

The chain has TRBV28 and TRBJ2-3, with D tentatively TRBD2 (6 bases). With 5 bases removed from V and 6 bases from J, the gap between germline ends came to 21 bases. CDR3 length equals 16 residues. Germline V lookup: CDR1 MDHEN, CDR2 SYDVKM. CDR3 in DNA: TGTGCCAGCAGTCCCCTTAGCGGAGCGGAAAGGGATACGCAGTATTTT. Its protein is CASSPLSGAERDTQYF.

The chain links TRBV25-1 to TRBJ1-1; D is possibly TRBD1 (5 bases). The CDR3 is 14 amino acids. Germline V gene sequence: CDR1 MGHDK, CDR2 SYGVNS. The germline V and J ends were trimmed by 7 bases and 1 base, with 13 bases remaining between them. This CDR3 reads CASKGHTENTEAFF. The CDR3 nucleotides are TGTGCCAGCAAGGGGCATACAGAGAACACTGAAGCTTTCTTT.

The V and J genes are TRBV4-3 and TRBJ2-5; 9 bases map to TRBD2. Germline V lookup: CDR1 LGHNA, CDR2 YSLEER. This CDR3 comprises 16 residues. With V trimmed by 0 bases and J by 9 bases, 11 bases remained unmatched. CDR3 bases: TGCGCCAGCAGCCAAGAAATAACTAGCGGGCTGGGGGCCCAGTACTTC. Translation gives CASSQEITSGLGAQYF.

The chain carries TRBV7-6 and TRBJ1-3; 8 positions agree with TRBD1. Germline V gene sequence: CDR1 SGHVS, CDR2 FNYEAQ. CDR3 length: 18 residues. J was trimmed by 0 bases and V by 3 bases; bases with no gene match: 10. The DNA of the CDR3 is TGTGCCAGCAGCTTCGGGGGACAGGCACCCTCCTCTGGAAACACCATATATTTT. Amino acid sequence: CASSFGGQAPSSGNTIYF.

The chain has TRBV7-3 and TRBJ1-1; D is unclear. Germline CDR1 is SGHTA and CDR2 is FQGTGA. The CDR3 extends over 15 amino acids. V gave up 0 bases and J gave up 1 base, with 9 bases separating them. The CDR3 reads CASSLTSGSNTEAFF. CDR3 bases: TGTGCCAGCAGCTTAACGTCCGGGTCGAACACTGAAGCTTTCTTT.

This clone was seen once. The CDR3 coding sequence is TGTGCCAGCAGCTTAGCGGGGGGAACAGATACGCAGTATTTT. Translating it yields CASSLAGGTDTQYF. The V and J genes are TRBV7-9 and TRBJ2-3, with D perhaps matching TRBD2 (6 bases). Between the trimmed V and J ends, which lost 0 bases and 3 bases, there was a span of 7 bases. CDR1 is SEHNR, CDR2 FQNEAQ, per germline (reference sequence). The CDR3 consists of 14 residues.

This chain connects TRBV19 to TRBJ1-5, with 10 bases that match TRBD1. V shed 8 bases and J 4 bases; nucleotides not matched to a gene: 2. The CDR3 length is 13 residues. Germline lookup yields CDR1 LNHDA and CDR2 SQIVND (reference sequence). Written as DNA, the CDR3 is TGTGCCAGTGGGACAGGGGATAATCAGCCCCAGCATTTT. Encoded protein: CASGTGDNQPQHF.

This clone was recorded only once. The CDR3 nucleotides read TGTGCCAGCAGCTTATCCGGGACAGGGGGCGGTGGAAACACCATATATTTT. Protein product: CASSLSGTGGGGNTIYF. V is TRBV7-2 and J is TRBJ1-3, with TRBD1 identical over 12 bases. CDR1 and CDR2 from the germline V gene are SGHTA and FQGNSA. The CDR3 is 17 residues long. V was pared by 2 bases and J by 3 bases, with 5 bases of the junction left unmatched. The whole variable domain, filled in from reference TRBV7-2 and TRBJ1-3, reads GAGVSQSPSNKVTEKGKDVELRCDPISGHTALYWYRQSLGQGLEFLIYFQGNSAPDKSGLPSDRFSAERTGGSVSTLTIQRTQQEDSAVYLCASSLSGTGGGGNTIYFGEGSWLTVV.

This clone showed up just a few times. The chain carries TRBV19 and TRBJ1-5; TRBD1 matches 7 bases. Germline CDR1 is LNHDA and CDR2 is SQIVND (reference sequence). CDR3 size: 14 residues. J was trimmed by 1 base and V by 10 bases; bases with no gene match: 7. The CDR3, as DNA: TGTGCCACAGAGACAGGGTTGAGCAATCAGCCCCAGCATTTT. Amino acid sequence: CATETGLSNQPQHF.

J is TRBJ1-6 and V is TRBV9; D may be TRBD1 (5 bases). With 0 bases removed from V and 2 bases from J, the gap between germline ends came to 6 bases. Germline loops: CDR1 SGDLS, CDR2 YYNGEE. The CDR3 contains 15 residues. CDR3 in DNA: TGTGCCAGCAGCGTAGAGGGGACCTATAATTCACCCCTCCACTTT. Translated: CASSVEGTYNSPLHF.

The chain uses TRBV6-1 and TRBJ2-7; possible D gene TRBD1, 6 bases. The CDR3 consists of 15 residues. Germline CDR1 and CDR2: MNHNS and SASEGT. The ends were cut back, 3 bases at V and 0 bases at J, with 12 bases in the middle. The CDR3 bases are TGTGCCAGCAGTGACGAGACAGGACCCTCCTACGAGCAGTACTTC. This sequence encodes CASSDETGPSYEQYF.

This clone was seen a handful of times. The chain employs TRBV28 and TRBJ2-5, with D maybe TRBD2 (6 bases). This CDR3 spans 14 amino acids. The V end lost 7 bases, the J end lost 0 bases, and 12 bases lay between the germline ends. Germline lookup yields CDR1 MDHEN and CDR2 SYDVKM. In DNA, the CDR3 is TGTGCCAGCATGGGACTGATGTACCAAGAGACCCAGTACTTC. Its protein product is CASMGLMYQETQYF. Complete variable domain (other parts from reference TRBV28 and TRBJ2-5): DVKVTQSSRYLVKRTGEKVFLECVQDMDHENMFWYRQDPGLGLRLIYFSYDVKMKEKGDIPEGYSVSREKKERFSLILESASTNQTSMYLCASMGLMYQETQYFGPGTRLLVL.

V and J are TRBV6-5 and TRBJ1-1, with TRBD1 identical over 10 bases. V dropped 3 bases and J dropped 5; count of bases not matched to a gene: 3. The V gene's germline CDR1 is MNHEY and CDR2 SVGAGI. The CDR3 runs 14 residues. The CDR3 coding sequence is TGTGCCAGCAGTTATGACAGGGGGCGGACTGAAGCTTTCTTT. Its protein is CASSYDRGRTEAFF.

V gene TRBV28 combines with J gene TRBJ2-7, with TRBD1 matching over 7 bases. The trim removed 5 bases at V and 6 bases at J, leaving 7 bases unmatched. This CDR3 region has 13 residues. The V gene's germline CDR1 is MDHEN and CDR2 SYDVKM. CDR3 in amino acids: CASSLTGVGEQYV. CDR3 in DNA: TGTGCCAGCAGTCTTACAGGGGTCGGCGAGCAGTACGTC.

This clone was detected only once. This sequence joins TRBV19 and TRBJ1-5, with 7 bases identical to TRBD1. CDR3 length: 15 amino acids. With 3 bases clipped from V and 3 bases from J, the junction kept 5 bases outside the gene matches. The germline V gene encodes CDR1 LNHDA and CDR2 SQIVND (reference sequence). CDR3 sequence (DNA): TGTGCCAGTAGTATTGACAGGGCCGACAATCAGCCCCAGCATTTT. It codes for CASSIDRADNQPQHF.

The chain is built from TRBV9 and TRBJ2-2; D is perhaps TRBD2 (5 bases). Trimming removed 0 bases at V and 7 bases at J, with 22 bases between. Germline V CDR1 and CDR2: SGDLS, YYNGEE. The CDR3 is 18 residues long. The CDR3 DNA is TGTGCCAGCAGCGTAGCTAGCATCGGGTCGACATTGAACGGGGAGCTGTTTTTT. Its translation: CASSVASIGSTLNGELFF.

V usage is TRBV7-8 and J usage is TRBJ1-5; TRBD1 agrees at 8 bases. The CDR3 extends over 17 amino acids. Germline-derived CDR1 and CDR2 are SGHVS and FQNEAQ. Trimming cost V 5 bases and J 0 bases; bases outside gene matches: 9. The CDR3 loop reads CASSHLEGQGSNQPQHF. The CDR3, as DNA: TGTGCCAGCAGCCATTTGGAAGGACAGGGTAGCAATCAGCCCCAGCATTTT.

The rearrangement uses TRBV7-3 and TRBJ1-1; D is unresolved. V lost 5 bases and J lost 2, with 9 bases in between. The CDR3 length is 13 residues. The germline V gene has CDR1 SGHTA and CDR2 FQGTGA. This chain's CDR3 is CASSRRYNTEAFF. The CDR3 region has the DNA TGTGCCAGCAGCCGTCGGTATAACACTGAAGCTTTCTTT.

The chain carries TRBV5-1 and TRBJ1-4, with D tentatively TRBD1 (5 bases). V gave up 1 base and J gave up 4 bases, with 11 bases separating them. Germline V CDR1 and CDR2: SGHRS, YFSETQ. CDR3 length: 15 residues. CDR3 loop: CASSLSRGNNEKLFF. CDR3 nucleotides: TGCGCCAGCAGCTTGAGTAGGGGAAATAATGAAAAACTGTTTTTT.

The V and J genes are TRBV6-1 and TRBJ1-2; TRBD1 matches at 8 bases. This CDR3 has 16 residues. Germline V gene sequence: CDR1 MNHNS, CDR2 SASEGT. The J segment lost 1 base and the V segment lost 1 base, leaving 5 bases of the junction unmatched. As DNA, the CDR3 is TGTGCCAGCAGTGAAGGGATCGGACAGGGTAACTATGGCTACACCTTC. Its protein product is CASSEGIGQGNYGYTF.

This clone occurred a few times. This chain joins TRBV11-2 and TRBJ2-1, with TRBD2 matching 9 bases. In germline, CDR1 is SGHAT, CDR2 FQNNGV. The junction had 15 bases not matched to a gene; V was cut back by 5 bases and J by 4 bases. The CDR3 consists of 18 residues. The CDR3 protein is CASSPIYPGLAFYNEQFF. CDR3 nucleotides: TGTGCCAGCAGCCCTATCTATCCGGGACTAGCCTTTTACAATGAGCAGTTCTTC.

This clone came up a few times. The chain has TRBV19 and TRBJ2-7, with D possibly TRBD2 on 6 matching bases. V lost 5 bases and J 1 base, leaving 15 bases between the germline ends. The CDR3 has 15 amino acids. CDR1 LNHDA and CDR2 SQIVND come from the germline V gene (reference sequence). The CDR3 here is CASSSGAGRSYEQYV. CDR3 nucleotide sequence: TGTGCCAGTAGTTCCGGGGCAGGGAGGTCCTACGAGCAGTACGTC.

This rearrangement joins TRBV19 to TRBJ2-1, with no clear D. Germline CDR1 is LNHDA and CDR2 is SQIVND (reference sequence). The CDR3 length is 11 residues. The V and J ends lost 3 bases and 10 bases respectively, with 7 bases between them. CDR3 sequence (DNA): TGTGCCAGTAGTATTAATAGAGAGCAGTTCTTC. It is translated as CASSINREQFF.

Only one count was recorded for this clone. V and J are TRBV12-3 or TRBV12-4 and TRBJ1-4, with 9 nucleotides matching TRBD1. The junction had 2 bases not matched to a gene; V was cut back by 5 bases and J by 7 bases. There are 13 residues in the CDR3. CDR3 coding DNA: TGTGCCAGCAGTCCGGACAGGGGTGAAAAACTGTTTTTT. Its protein product is CASSPDRGEKLFF.

The rearrangement links TRBV6-2 or TRBV6-3 to TRBJ1-1, with D perhaps TRBD1 (5 bases). Deletions cut 3 bases from V and 10 bases from J, with 18 bases between. The V gene's germline CDR1 is MNHEY and CDR2 SVGEGT. The CDR3 is 14 amino acids. CDR3: CASSYLGVPPRAFF. The CDR3 DNA reads as TGTGCCAGCAGTTATCTAGGGGTTCCGCCTAGAGCTTTCTTT.

CDR3 DNA sequence: TGTGCCAGCAGTTTCATAGCCCAAGAGACCCAGTACTTC. Encoded protein: CASSFIAQETQYF. The V call is TRBV27, the J call TRBJ2-5; D uncertain. CDR3 length equals 13 residues. Trimming shortened V by 3 bases and J by 1 base, and 6 bases separated the two germline ends. CDR1 and CDR2 (germline): MNHEY, SMNVEV (reference sequence).

J is TRBJ2-5 and V is TRBV3-1 (or the pseudogene TRBV3-2); 8 nucleotides line up with TRBD2. The germline V gene encodes CDR1 LGHDT and CDR2 YNNKEL (reference sequence). This CDR3 has 16 residues. The trim removed 6 bases at V and 2 bases at J, leaving 11 bases unmatched. The CDR3 nucleotides read TGTGCCAGCAGTCTAGGGACGGGGGGGCGGCAAGAGACCCAGTACTTC. As protein: CASSLGTGGRQETQYF.

Only a few counts were recorded for this clone. This chain connects TRBV7-2 to TRBJ1-5; 9 nucleotides agree with TRBD1. The CDR3 is made up of 15 amino acids. The J segment lost 4 bases and the V segment lost 5 bases, leaving 6 bases of the junction unmatched. The germline CDR1 and CDR2 sequences are SGHTA and FQGNSA. The CDR3 DNA sequence: TGTGCCAGCAGCCTCCGGACAGGGGAGAATCAGCCCCAGCATTTT. This translates into CASSLRTGENQPQHF.

CDR3 residues: CASSLLAAAGELFF. CDR3 sequence (DNA): TGTGCCAGCAGCTTATTAGCGGCCGCCGGGGAGCTGTTTTTT. This sequence joins TRBV7-9 and TRBJ2-2; perhaps TRBD2 as D (6 bases). Germline loops: CDR1 SEHNR, CDR2 FQNEAQ (reference sequence). CDR3 length: 14 residues. V lost 2 bases and J 6 bases, leaving 10 bases between the germline ends.